This T cell receptor (beta chain) came from a study of blood T cells in healthy people across ages. Study observations and caveats: More naive CD4+ cells and higher diversity marked long-lived donors relative to aged donors.

No fewer than 6 micrograms of total RNA were isolated from every sample. Trimming took 6 bases from V and 4 from J, leaving 9 bases between them. This CDR3 contains 12 residues. Germline CDR1 and CDR2: MNHEY and SVGEGT. Of note for this clonotype: The antigen is not known.

Next came a second PCR, run for roughly 6 to 11 cycles, which used a sample-barcoded 5' primer along with a J-beta primer mix. In TCRdb, the 5' RACE reads were re-called with MiXCR into one record per CDR3 protein. The sample has under 1 million distinct CDR3 sequences, under 45% seen once. The chain couples TRBV6-2 or TRBV6-3 to TRBJ1-2, with unresolved D. The sample was blood. The TCR comes from a man in his 60s in good health. DNA of the CDR3: TGTGCCAGCAGCCCAAAAGGCTATGGCTACACCTTC. Protein: CASSPKGYGYTF.